The entry below gives a single TCR beta chain sequence along with its context. Its target is not known. TCRdb re-called the 5' RACE reads through MiXCR, storing one row per CDR3 protein. The table shows 180,000 or so distinct CDR3 sequences, with around a tenth occurring only once. The entry originates in a study of CD8 T cells in ankylosing spondylitis. The study, taken as a whole, reports: Disease-linked clones reportedly showed significant enrichment in matched ankylosing spondylitis synovial fluid.

The CDR3 totals 15 residues. V gave up 3 bases and J gave up 8 bases, with 16 bases separating them. This receptor was obtained from a male donor with ankylosing spondylitis or in good health (not recorded which). J is TRBJ1-4 and V is TRBV12-3 or TRBV12-4; D remains unclear. Sequenced input: blood, either unsorted or a sorted T cell fraction (not recorded which). The CDR3 protein is CASSFRTPASEKLFF. The CDR3 DNA reads TGTGCCAGCAGTTTCAGAACCCCCGCTTCCGAAAAACTGTTTTTT.